The 18 T cell receptor beta chains given below trace back to one sample, sequenced in a study of blood T cell repertoires in COVID-19 (dated by TCRdb to 2018 to 2020). Preparation of the library involved the immunoSEQ multiplex PCR assay. The clones in this table, taken by TCRdb from immuneACCESS, are in-frame only. Not every clone is retained; where verified, under half of the shortfall comes from an unresolved V gene, and the cause of the rest is unknown. The sample table holds 250,000 to 350,000 clones, of which roughly 84% were seen once. Around 1% of the sample is taken by the ten largest. The sequencing input was peripheral blood. These receptor sequences come from a human donor with COVID-19, enrolled during active disease. The donor label of this sample is uncertain.

The rearrangement uses TRBV9 and TRBJ2-1, with 7 bases fitting TRBD2. This CDR3 is 16 amino acids long. CDR1 and CDR2 (germline): SGDLS, YYNGEE. The V segment lost 0 bases and the J segment 5 bases; nucleotides outside the gene matches: 8. The CDR3 loop is CASSVGPGLPDNEQFF. DNA of the CDR3: TGTGCCAGCAGCGTAGGGCCGGGACTACCAGACAATGAGCAGTTCTTC.

The chain employs TRBV27 and TRBJ2-1; a possible D gene is TRBD2 (6 bases). Trimming removed 0 bases from V and 9 bases from J, with 18 bases in between. CDR1 and CDR2 (germline): MNHEY, SMNVEV (reference sequence). The CDR3 length is 16 residues. Here the CDR3 reads CASSLSGGLTRGEQFF. The CDR3 bases are TGTGCCAGCAGTTTATCCGGCGGACTAACCCGGGGTGAGCAGTTCTTC.

The chain uses TRBV4-3 and TRBJ2-7, with 7 bases fitting TRBD2. The CDR3 sequence is 16 residues long. J lost 2 bases, V lost 2 bases, and 9 bases had no gene match. The V gene's germline CDR1 is LGHNA and CDR2 YSLEER. The CDR3 reads CASSQYASGETYEQYF. The CDR3 bases are TGCGCCAGCAGCCAATATGCTAGCGGCGAAACCTACGAGCAGTACTTC.

On this clone itself: Other nucleotide sequences in the sample specify the same CDR3. The V and J genes are TRBV6-5 and TRBJ2-7, with D perhaps TRBD2 (5 bases). The CDR3 extends over 15 amino acids. The germline V gene has CDR1 MNHEY and CDR2 SVGAGI. The V and J ends lost 6 bases and 0 bases respectively, with 15 bases between them. DNA for the CDR3: TGTGCCAGCAGAGCCCAAAGCGGAAGCTCCTACGAGCAGTACTTC. Protein sequence: CASRAQSGSSYEQYF.

Only a few counts were recorded for this clone. This sequence joins TRBV11-3 and TRBJ2-5, with a weak D call TRBD2 (6 bases). Trimming cost V 6 bases and J 1 base, with 9 bases left between them. Germline V gives CDR1 SGHNT, CDR2 YENEEA. There are 13 residues in the CDR3. The CDR3 sequence is CASSSGSQETQYF. For the CDR3, the DNA is TGTGCCAGCAGTAGCGGTTCCCAAGAGACCCAGTACTTC.

This clone was seen just once. This rearrangement joins TRBV28 to TRBJ2-7; D possibly corresponds to TRBD1 (6 bases). With 5 bases removed from V and 6 bases from J, the gap between germline ends came to 17 bases. The CDR3 length is 14 residues. Germline CDR1 is MDHEN and CDR2 is SYDVKM. The CDR3 sequence is CASSRPGERSEQYF. The CDR3 bases are TGTGCCAGCAGTCGCCCAGGGGAGAGGTCCGAGCAGTACTTC.

The chain uses TRBV28 and TRBJ1-6; D might be TRBD1 (6 bases). This CDR3 has 15 residues. Germline assignment: CDR1 MDHEN and CDR2 SYDVKM. The germline V and J ends were trimmed by 2 bases and 3 bases, with 8 bases remaining between them. Here the CDR3 DNA reads TGTGCCAGCAGTTTACCCAGGGGCTATAATTCACCCCTCCACTTT. Protein: CASSLPRGYNSPLHF.

The CDR3 here is CAWSVRGGGQPQHF. The CDR3 coding sequence is TGTGCCTGGAGTGTACGCGGGGGCGGTCAGCCCCAGCATTTT. The chain uses TRBV30 and TRBJ1-5, with a weak D call TRBD1 (6 bases). Germline CDR1 reads GTSNPN; CDR2 reads SVGIG (reference sequence). CDR3 length: 14 residues. V was cut by 0 bases and J by 6 bases, with 12 bases left in between. The full variable domain, its missing parts supplied by reference TRBV30 and TRBJ1-5, is SQTIHQWPATLVQPVGSPLSLECTVEGTSNPNLYWYRQAAGRGLQLLFYSVGIGQISSEVPQNLSASRPQDRQFILSSKKLLLSDSGFYLCAWSVRGGGQPQHFGDGTRLSIL.

This clone has only one observation. CDR3 loop: CASSWLGLAGMETQYF. The CDR3 nucleotides read TGCGCCAGCAGCTGGCTAGGACTAGCGGGGATGGAGACCCAGTACTTC. J is TRBJ2-5 and V is TRBV5-1, with 12 bases that match TRBD2. There are 16 residues in the CDR3. Looked up from germline, CDR1 is SGHRS and CDR2 is YFSETQ. The J segment lost 5 bases and the V segment lost 3 bases, leaving 8 bases of the junction unmatched.

This chain uses TRBV18 with TRBJ1-2; perhaps TRBD1 as D (5 bases). The CDR3 sequence is 14 residues long. The germline V and J ends were trimmed by 2 bases and 6 bases, with 13 bases remaining between them. Germline CDR1 reads KGHSH; CDR2 reads LQKENI. CDR3 in DNA: TGTGCCAGCTCACCATTCTCAGGGTACGATGGCTACACCTTC. It codes for CASSPFSGYDGYTF. The complete variable domain, with remaining parts taken from reference TRBV18 and TRBJ1-2, reads NAGVMQNPRHLVRRRGQEARLRCSPMKGHSHVYWYRQLPEEGLKFMVYLQKENIIDESGMPKERFSAEFPKEGPSILRIQQVVRGDSAAYFCASSPFSGYDGYTFGSGTRLTVV.

In its sample, this clone was seen a few times. Because the CDR3's place on the DNA is in doubt, the DNA is left out and the CDR3 is given as listed by TCRdb. The CDR3 is CASSLWGTGTVKTFF. V is TRBV27 and J is TRBJ1-1; TRBD1, the D gene given by the table, was not confirmed from the DNA. In germline, CDR1 is MNHEY, CDR2 SMNVEV (reference sequence). The CDR3 has 15 amino acids, counting both end residues.

The chain links TRBV30 to TRBJ1-6; 8 bases map to TRBD1. This CDR3 comprises 13 residues. The germline gives CDR1 GTSNPN, CDR2 SVGIG (reference sequence). Trimming removed 4 bases from V and 8 bases from J; junction bases left unmatched: 4. Here the CDR3 DNA reads TGTGCCTGGACCGACAGGGGAGATTCACCCCTCCACTTT. Translation: CAWTDRGDSPLHF.

The rearrangement joins TRBV18 to TRBJ2-2; TRBD2 aligns across 7 bases. In germline, CDR1 is KGHSH, CDR2 LQKENI. This CDR3 contains 15 residues. Trimming cost V 5 bases and J 0 bases; bases outside gene matches: 3. CDR3 loop: CASSGSGTNTGELFF. The DNA of the CDR3 is TGTGCCAGCTCAGGCAGCGGGACGAACACCGGGGAGCTGTTTTTT.

The chain couples TRBV5-6 to TRBJ1-6, with 8 nucleotides matching TRBD1. The CDR3 contains 16 residues. Germline V gene sequence: CDR1 SGHDT, CDR2 YYEEEE. Trimming removed 4 bases from V and 4 bases from J; junction bases left unmatched: 7. The CDR3 region is CASSAGTGGYNSPLHF. Here the CDR3 DNA reads TGTGCCAGCAGCGCCGGGACAGGTGGTTATAATTCACCCCTCCACTTT.

In this sample, this clone turned up a few times. This rearrangement joins TRBV12-5 to TRBJ1-6; 8 nucleotides align to TRBD1. J gave up 12 bases and V 5 bases, and 3 bases lay outside the gene matches. Germline assignment: CDR1 LGHNT and CDR2 FRNRAP. The CDR3 totals 12 residues. In DNA form, the CDR3 reads TGTGCTAGTGGTCCAGACAGGGGACCCCTCCACTTT. As protein: CASGPDRGPLHF.

The rearrangement uses TRBV7-6 and TRBJ2-6; 9 positions agree with TRBD1. Per the germline V gene, CDR1 is SGHVS and CDR2 is FNYEAQ. There are 17 residues in the CDR3. After removal of 5 bases from V and 2 bases from J, the junction contained 7 bases not matched to a gene. The CDR3 reads CASSPTGGRAGANVLTF. The CDR3 DNA reads TGTGCCAGCAGCCCGACAGGGGGAAGAGCTGGGGCCAACGTCCTGACTTTC.

This clone was seen just once. The rearrangement links TRBV12-3 or TRBV12-4 to TRBJ1-2; no definite D call. Trimming left V 6 bases short and J 7 bases short, with 15 bases between. The CDR3 loop spans 13 amino acids. CDR3 nucleotide sequence: TGTGCCAGCAGCGCGGGGAGAGCCCTTGGCTACACCTTC. It codes for CASSAGRALGYTF.

This chain connects TRBV24-1 to TRBJ2-4; possible D gene TRBD2, 5 bases. The CDR3 contains 18 residues. Trimming took 3 bases from V and 2 from J, leaving 19 bases between them. Germline CDR1 KGHDR, CDR2 SFDVKD. DNA of the CDR3: TGTGCCACCAGTGATCCCCGAGGAGGCGCGACTACCAAAAACATTCAGTACTTC. Translating it yields CATSDPRGGATTKNIQYF.